The rows below give T cell receptor beta chains drawn from one sample of a study of T cells after yellow fever vaccination. TCRdb independently ran MiXCR on the 5' RACE reads; one entry per CDR3 protein. Here the sample spans 200,000 to 300,000 distinct CDR3 sequences, 6.9% being singletons. The sequencing used CD4+ T cells sorted from PBMCs, collected 15 days after the yellow fever booster vaccination. All receptors come from a man between 25 and 39 years old who received the YFV17D yellow fever vaccine. CDR3s include the opening cysteine and the closing phenylalanine or tryptophan. D genes are given only for firm matches. The size field is filled for only some rows; it gives once, few, many or a size class.

j_call clone_size v_call d_call cdr3_nt cdr3_aa
TRBJ2-4 many TRBV4-3 NA TGCGCCAGCAGCCCACAGGGAGCCAAAAACATTCAGTACTTC CASSPQGAKNIQYF
TRBJ2-7 NA TRBV7-2 NA TGTGCCAGCAGCTTTGGGGCGGTGGGAGAGCAGTACTTC CASSFGAVGEQYF
TRBJ2-1 many TRBV6-2/TRBV6-3 NA TGTGCCAGCAGCCAGACTAGACATGAGCAGTTCTTC CASSQTRHEQFF
TRBJ2-1 many TRBV10-3 TRBD2 TGTGCCATCAAAGGACTAGCGGGAGAGCATGAGCAGTTCTTC CAIKGLAGEHEQFF
TRBJ1-3 many TRBV6-5 TRBD1 TGTGCCAGCAGTTACTCGGGACAGGGAATCTTCGGAAACACCATATATTTT CASSYSGQGIFGNTIYF
TRBJ2-2 many TRBV12-3/TRBV12-4 NA TGTGCCAGCAGATGGACACAGACCGGGGAGCTGTTTTTT CASRWTQTGELFF
TRBJ2-7 few TRBV21-1 NA TGTGCCAGCAGCACCATAGCGGGACATCTAGATTTC CASSTIAGHLDF
TRBJ1-1 many TRBV12-3/TRBV12-4 TRBD1 TGTGCCAGCAGTTCACGGACAGGGAGCATGAACACTGAAGCTTTCTTT CASSSRTGSMNTEAFF
TRBJ2-3 NA TRBV20-1 NA TGCAGTGCTGGCGGTGCTAGCTCCCCTGGAGATACGCAGTATTTT CSAGGASSPGDTQYF
TRBJ1-3 few TRBV18 TRBD1 TGTGCCAGCTCACAGGGACAGGGGAGCTCTGGAAACACCATATATTTT CASSQGQGSSGNTIYF
TRBJ2-4 many TRBV3-1 NA TGTGCCAGCAGCCAACAGGTAGCCAAAAACATTCAGTACTTC CASSQQVAKNIQYF
TRBJ2-6 many TRBV5-1 NA TGCGCCAGCAGCTTGGCCCCCTCTGGGGCCAACGTCCTGACTTTC CASSLAPSGANVLTF
TRBJ1-2 NA TRBV6-1 TRBD1 TGTGCCAGCAGTCCTGGGACAGGTGGCTATAACTATGGCTACACCTTC CASSPGTGGYNYGYTF
TRBJ2-1 few TRBV6-2/TRBV6-3 NA TGTGCCAGCACTAGCAACTACAATGAGCAGTTCTTC CASTSNYNEQFF
TRBJ2-1 many TRBV7-6 NA TGTGCCAGCAGCTTCCTAGAGAGGACCTACAATGAGCAGTTCTTC CASSFLERTYNEQFF
TRBJ1-2 few TRBV6-2/TRBV6-3 TRBD1 TGTGCCAGCAGGGTGACCCGAAAGGGACAGGACTATGGCTACACCTTC CASRVTRKGQDYGYTF
TRBJ2-5 NA TRBV12-3/TRBV12-4 TRBD1 TGTGCCAGCAGTCTGGACAGGTTCAGTGAGACCCAGTACTTC CASSLDRFSETQYF
TRBJ2-7 many TRBV20-1 NA TGCAGTGCTAGACTGGGCCCTACAGGCGAGCAGTACTTC CSARLGPTGEQYF